This T cell receptor beta chain was recorded in a study of sequential checkpoint blockade in melanoma. Whole-study context: Approximately 20 patients had tumor biopsies before treatment and at week 13.

The CDR3 covers 15 residues. CDR1 MNHNS and CDR2 SASEGT come from the germline V gene. J lost 5 bases, V lost 1 base, and 3 bases had no gene match. Assay used: immunoSEQ multiplex PCR; TCRdb lists only in-frame clones, some missing. In the table there are more than 2,000 clones, approximately 22% of which are singletons. The treatment was: randomized to nivolumab then ipilimumab (arm A) or the reverse (arm B). Sequenced material: tumor tissue (inferred from file names), taken from a patient given nivolumab and ipilimumab in sequence. This clonotype originated in a human donor with melanoma. The chain uses TRBV6-1 and TRBJ2-5; TRBD1 aligns across 11 bases. The CDR3 DNA is TGTGCCAGCAGTGAAGGAGGGACAGGGGGGGAGACCCAGTACTTC. Encoded protein: CASSEGGTGGETQYF.